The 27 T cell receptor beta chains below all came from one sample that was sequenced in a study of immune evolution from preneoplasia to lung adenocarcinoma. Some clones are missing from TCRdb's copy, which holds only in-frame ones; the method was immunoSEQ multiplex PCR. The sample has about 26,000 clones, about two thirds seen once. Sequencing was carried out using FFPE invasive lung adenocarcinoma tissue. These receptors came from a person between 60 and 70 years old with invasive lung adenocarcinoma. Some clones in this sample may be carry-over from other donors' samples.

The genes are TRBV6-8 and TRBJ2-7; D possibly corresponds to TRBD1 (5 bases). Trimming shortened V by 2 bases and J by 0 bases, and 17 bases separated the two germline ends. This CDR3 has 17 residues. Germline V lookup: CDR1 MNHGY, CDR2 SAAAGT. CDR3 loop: CASSYRGLRASSYEQYF. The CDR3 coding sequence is TGTGCCAGCAGTTACAGGGGCCTCAGGGCCAGCTCCTACGAGCAGTACTTC.

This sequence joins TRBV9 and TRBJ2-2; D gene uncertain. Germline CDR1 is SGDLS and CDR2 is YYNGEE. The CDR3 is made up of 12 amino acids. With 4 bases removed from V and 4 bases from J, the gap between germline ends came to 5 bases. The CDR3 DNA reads TGTGCCAGCAGCAGGAGCACCGGGGAGCTGTTTTTT. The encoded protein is CASSRSTGELFF.

CDR3 DNA sequence: TGTGCCAGCAGCTACCGACTAGCGGGTAGCACAGATACGCAGTATTTT. Encoded protein: CASSYRLAGSTDTQYF. The rearrangement joins TRBV4-2 to TRBJ2-3, with TRBD2 identical over 10 bases. The CDR3 covers 16 residues. Germline V gene data show CDR1 as LGHNA and CDR2 as YNFKEQ. Trimming took 5 bases from V and 0 from J; bases not matched to a gene: 5.

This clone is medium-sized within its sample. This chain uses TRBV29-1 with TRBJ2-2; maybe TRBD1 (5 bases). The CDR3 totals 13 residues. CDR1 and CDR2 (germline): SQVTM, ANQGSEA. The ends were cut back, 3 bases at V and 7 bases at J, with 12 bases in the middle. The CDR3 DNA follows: TGCAGCGTTGAGGGGCAGAGCATCGGGGAGCTGTTTTTT. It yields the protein CSVEGQSIGELFF.

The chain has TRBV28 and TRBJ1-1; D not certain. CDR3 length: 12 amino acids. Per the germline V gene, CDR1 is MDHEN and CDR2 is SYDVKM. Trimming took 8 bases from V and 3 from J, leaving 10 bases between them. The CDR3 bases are TGTGCCAGCCAAGGGAGGTACACTGAAGCTTTCTTT. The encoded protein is CASQGRYTEAFF.

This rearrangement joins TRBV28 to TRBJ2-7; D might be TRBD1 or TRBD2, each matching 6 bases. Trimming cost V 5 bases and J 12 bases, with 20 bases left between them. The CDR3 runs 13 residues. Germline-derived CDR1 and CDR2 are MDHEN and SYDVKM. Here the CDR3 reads CASSPMLGGSWYF. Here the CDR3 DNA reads TGTGCCAGCAGTCCCATGCTAGGGGGGTCCTGGTACTTC.

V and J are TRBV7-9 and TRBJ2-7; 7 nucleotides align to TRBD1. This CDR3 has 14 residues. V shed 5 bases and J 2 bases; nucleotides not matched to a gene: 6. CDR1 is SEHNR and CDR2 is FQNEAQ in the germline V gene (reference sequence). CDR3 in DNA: TGTGCCAGCAGCCCCCCGACAGGGCCCTACGAGCAGTACTTC. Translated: CASSPPTGPYEQYF.

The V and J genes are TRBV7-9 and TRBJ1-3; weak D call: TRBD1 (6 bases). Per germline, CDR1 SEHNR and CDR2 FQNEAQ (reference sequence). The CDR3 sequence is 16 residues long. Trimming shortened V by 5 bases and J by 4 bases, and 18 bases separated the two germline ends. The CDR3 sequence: CASSRFGGAHGNTIYF. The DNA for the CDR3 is TGTGCCAGCAGCCGCTTCGGGGGGGCGCACGGAAACACCATATATTTT.

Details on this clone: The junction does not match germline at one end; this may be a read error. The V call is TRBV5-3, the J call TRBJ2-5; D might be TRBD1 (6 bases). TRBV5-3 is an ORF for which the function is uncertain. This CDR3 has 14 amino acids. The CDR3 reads CASSSRTEQETQYF. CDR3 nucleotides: TGTGCCAGCAGCTCGAGGACAGAGCAAGAGACCCAGTACTTC.

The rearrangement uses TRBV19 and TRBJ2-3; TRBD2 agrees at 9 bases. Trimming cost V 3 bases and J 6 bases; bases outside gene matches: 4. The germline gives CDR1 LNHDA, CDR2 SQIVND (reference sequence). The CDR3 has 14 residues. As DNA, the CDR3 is TGTGCCAGTAGTATCATCGCGGGGGGGGATACGCAGTATTTT. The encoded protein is CASSIIAGGDTQYF.

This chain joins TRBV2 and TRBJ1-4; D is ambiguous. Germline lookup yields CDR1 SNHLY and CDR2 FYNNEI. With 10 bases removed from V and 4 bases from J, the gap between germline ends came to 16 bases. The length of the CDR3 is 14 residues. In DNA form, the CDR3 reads TGTGCCATCCAGCCATCCCGGGTTAATGAAAAACTGTTTTTT. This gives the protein CAIQPSRVNEKLFF.

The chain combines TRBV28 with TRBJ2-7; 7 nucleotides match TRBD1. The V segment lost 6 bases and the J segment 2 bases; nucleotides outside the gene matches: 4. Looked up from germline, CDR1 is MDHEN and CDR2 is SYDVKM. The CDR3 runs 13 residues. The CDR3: CASRTGTTYEQYF. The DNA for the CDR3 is TGTGCCAGCAGGACAGGGACAACCTACGAGCAGTACTTC.

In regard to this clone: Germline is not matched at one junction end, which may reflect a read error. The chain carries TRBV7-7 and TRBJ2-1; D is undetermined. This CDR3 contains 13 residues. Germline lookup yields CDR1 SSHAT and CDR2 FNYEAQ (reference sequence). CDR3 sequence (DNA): TGTGCCAGCAGCTTAAGCTTATACAATAAGCAGTTCTTC. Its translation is CASSLSLYNKQFF.

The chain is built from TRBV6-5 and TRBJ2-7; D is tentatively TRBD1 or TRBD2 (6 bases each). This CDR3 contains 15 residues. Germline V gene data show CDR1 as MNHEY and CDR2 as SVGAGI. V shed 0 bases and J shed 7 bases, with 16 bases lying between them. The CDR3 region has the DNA TGTGCCAGCAGTTACTCGGGGGCCGGAGGGGGAGAGCAGTACTTC. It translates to CASSYSGAGGGEQYF.

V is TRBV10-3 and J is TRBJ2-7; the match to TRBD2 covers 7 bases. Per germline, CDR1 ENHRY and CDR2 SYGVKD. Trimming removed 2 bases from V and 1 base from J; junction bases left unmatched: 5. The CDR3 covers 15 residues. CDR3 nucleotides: TGTGCCATCAGTGAGGGGAGCGGGGCTTCCTACGAGCAGTACTTC. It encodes CAISEGSGASYEQYF.

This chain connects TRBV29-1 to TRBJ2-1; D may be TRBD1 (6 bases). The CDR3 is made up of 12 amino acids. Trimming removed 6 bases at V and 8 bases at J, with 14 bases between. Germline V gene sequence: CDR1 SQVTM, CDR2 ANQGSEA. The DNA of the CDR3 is TGCAGCGTGAGGGACACGGCCTATGAGCAGTTCTTC. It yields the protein CSVRDTAYEQFF.

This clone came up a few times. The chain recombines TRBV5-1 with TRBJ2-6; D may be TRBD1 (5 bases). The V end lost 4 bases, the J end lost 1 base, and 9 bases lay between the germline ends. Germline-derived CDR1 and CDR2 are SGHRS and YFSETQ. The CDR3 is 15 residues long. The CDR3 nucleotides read TGCGCCAGCAGCATGGCAGGGTCTGGGGCCAACGTCCTGACTTTC. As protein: CASSMAGSGANVLTF.

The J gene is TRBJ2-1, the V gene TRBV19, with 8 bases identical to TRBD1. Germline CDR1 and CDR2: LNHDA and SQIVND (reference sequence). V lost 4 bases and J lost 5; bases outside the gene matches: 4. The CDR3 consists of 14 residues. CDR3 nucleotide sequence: TGTGCCAGTAGTACCGAGGGACAGGACAATGAGCAGTTCTTC. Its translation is CASSTEGQDNEQFF. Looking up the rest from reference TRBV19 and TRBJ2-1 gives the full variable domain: DGGITQSPKYLFRKEGQNVTLSCEQNLNHDAMYWYRQDPGQGLRLIYYSQIVNDFQKGDIAEGYSVSREKKESFPLTVTSAQKNPTAFYLCASSTEGQDNEQFFGPGTRLTVL.

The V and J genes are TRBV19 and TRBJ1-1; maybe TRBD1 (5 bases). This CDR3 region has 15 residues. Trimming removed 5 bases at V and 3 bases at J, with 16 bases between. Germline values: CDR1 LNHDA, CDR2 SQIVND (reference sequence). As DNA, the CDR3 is TGTGCCAGTAGTGGAAGGTCCGGGGGGGACACTGAAGCTTTCTTT. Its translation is CASSGRSGGDTEAFF.

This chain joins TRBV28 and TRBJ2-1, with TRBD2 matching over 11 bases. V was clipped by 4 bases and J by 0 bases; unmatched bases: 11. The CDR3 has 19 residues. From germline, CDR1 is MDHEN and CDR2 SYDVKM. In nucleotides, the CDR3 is TGTGCCAGCAGTTCCCCCCCGGGACTAGCGGTTAGCTCCTACAATGAGCAGTTCTTC. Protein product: CASSSPPGLAVSSYNEQFF.

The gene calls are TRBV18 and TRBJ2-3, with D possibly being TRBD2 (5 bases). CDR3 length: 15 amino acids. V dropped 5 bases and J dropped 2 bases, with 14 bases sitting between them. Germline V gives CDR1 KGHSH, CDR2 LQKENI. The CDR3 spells CASSASGTLTDTQYF. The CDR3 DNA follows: TGTGCCAGCTCAGCGAGCGGAACCCTCACAGATACGCAGTATTTT. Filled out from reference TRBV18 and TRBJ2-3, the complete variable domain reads NAGVMQNPRHLVRRRGQEARLRCSPMKGHSHVYWYRQLPEEGLKFMVYLQKENIIDESGMPKERFSAEFPKEGPSILRIQQVVRGDSAAYFCASSASGTLTDTQYFGPGTRLTVL.

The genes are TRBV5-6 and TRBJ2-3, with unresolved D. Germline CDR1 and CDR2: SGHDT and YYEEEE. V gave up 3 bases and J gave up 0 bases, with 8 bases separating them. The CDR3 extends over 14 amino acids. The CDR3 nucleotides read TGTGCCAGCAGCTCAGAGAGTAGCACAGATACGCAGTATTTT. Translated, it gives CASSSESSTDTQYF.

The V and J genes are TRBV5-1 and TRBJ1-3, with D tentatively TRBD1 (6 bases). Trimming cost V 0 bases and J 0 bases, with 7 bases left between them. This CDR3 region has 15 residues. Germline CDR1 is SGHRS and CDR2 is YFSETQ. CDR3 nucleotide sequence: TGCGCCAGCAGCTTGGCAGGGGACTCTGGAAACACCATATATTTT. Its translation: CASSLAGDSGNTIYF.

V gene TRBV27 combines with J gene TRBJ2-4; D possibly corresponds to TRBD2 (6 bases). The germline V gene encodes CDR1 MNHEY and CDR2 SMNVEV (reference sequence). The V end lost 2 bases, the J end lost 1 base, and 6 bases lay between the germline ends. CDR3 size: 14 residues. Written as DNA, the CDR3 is TGTGCCAGCAGTTTACGGGGGGCCAAAAACATTCAGTACTTC. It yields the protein CASSLRGAKNIQYF.

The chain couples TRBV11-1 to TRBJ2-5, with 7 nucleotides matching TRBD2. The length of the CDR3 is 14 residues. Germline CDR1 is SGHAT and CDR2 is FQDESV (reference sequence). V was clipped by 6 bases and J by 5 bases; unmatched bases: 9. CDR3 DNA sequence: TGTGCCAGCAGTCATGGGAGGGCCGGGGAGACCCAGTACTTC. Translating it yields CASSHGRAGETQYF.

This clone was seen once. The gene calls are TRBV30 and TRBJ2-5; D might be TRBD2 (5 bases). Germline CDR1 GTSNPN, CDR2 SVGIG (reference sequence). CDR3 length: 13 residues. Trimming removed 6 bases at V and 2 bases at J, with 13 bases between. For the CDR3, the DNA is TGTGCCTGTGCGGGCTCGCATCAAGAGACCCAGTACTTC. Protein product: CACAGSHQETQYF.

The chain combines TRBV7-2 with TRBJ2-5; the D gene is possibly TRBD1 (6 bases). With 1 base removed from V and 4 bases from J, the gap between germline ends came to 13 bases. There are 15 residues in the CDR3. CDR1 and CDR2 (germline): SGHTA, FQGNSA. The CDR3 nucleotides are TGTGCCAGCAGCTTAGGAGGGGGAGAGGCAGAGACCCAGTACTTC. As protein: CASSLGGGEAETQYF. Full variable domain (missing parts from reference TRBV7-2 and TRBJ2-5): GAGVSQSPSNKVTEKGKDVELRCDPISGHTALYWYRQSLGQGLEFLIYFQGNSAPDKSGLPSDRFSAERTGGSVSTLTIQRTQQEDSAVYLCASSLGGGEAETQYFGPGTRLLVL.